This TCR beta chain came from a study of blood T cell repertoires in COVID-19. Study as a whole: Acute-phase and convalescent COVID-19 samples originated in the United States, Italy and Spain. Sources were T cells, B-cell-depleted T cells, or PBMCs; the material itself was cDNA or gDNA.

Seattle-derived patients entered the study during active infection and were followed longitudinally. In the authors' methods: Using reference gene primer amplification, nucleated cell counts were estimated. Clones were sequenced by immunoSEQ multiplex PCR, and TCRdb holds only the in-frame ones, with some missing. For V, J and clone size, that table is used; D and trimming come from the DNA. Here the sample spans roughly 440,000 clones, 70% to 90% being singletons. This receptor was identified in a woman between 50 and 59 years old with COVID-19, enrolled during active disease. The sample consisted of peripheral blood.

The CDR3 bases are TGTGCCAGCAGCTTGGACGGGAAAAGGTCACCCCTCCACTTT. It specifies CASSLDGKRSPLHF. This chain uses TRBV5-6 with TRBJ1-6; no definite D call. The CDR3 length is 14 residues. Germline CDR1 is SGHDT and CDR2 is YYEEEE. V was clipped by 0 bases and J by 10 bases, with 11 bases between them.